A selection of T cell receptor beta chains follows, all from one sample in a study of shared clonotypes between healthy human individuals. TCRdb's copy holds only in-frame clones and misses some; the assay was immunoSEQ multiplex PCR. The table shows approximately 1.9 million clones, with approximately 92% occurring only once. The sequenced sample was naive CD8+ T cells from PBMCs. These receptors were taken from a man younger than 35 in good health. Some clones in this sample may be carry-over from other donors' samples. CDR3s include the opening cysteine and the closing phenylalanine or tryptophan. A D gene is named only where the DNA matches it firmly. Not all rows give a size; the values are once, few, many and, for expanded clones, a class.

>NA|TRBV13|TRBJ2-3|NA
CASSLRSRGTDTQYF
TGTGCCAGCAGCTTGCGATCCCGGGGCACAGATACGCAGTATTTT
>NA|TRBV7-8|TRBJ2-7|NA
CASSGGRGYEQYF
TGTGCCAGCAGCGGAGGACGGGGGTACGAGCAGTACTTC
>NA|TRBV14|TRBJ1-3|NA
CASSPLGPRSGNTIYF
TGTGCCAGCAGCCCTCTCGGACCCCGCTCTGGAAACACCATATATTTT
>NA|TRBV10-1|TRBJ1-1|NA
CASHISTEMDTEAFF
TGCGCCAGCCACATTTCGACGGAGATGGACACTGAAGCTTTCTTT
>NA|TRBV4-2|TRBJ2-7|NA
CASSPGGAYEQYF
TGTGCCAGCAGCCCCGGTGGAGCCTACGAGCAGTACTTC
>once|TRBV9|TRBJ1-2|TRBD1
CASSVEAYAEGARGYTF
TGTGCCAGCAGCGTAGAGGCATACGCGGAGGGGGCTCGTGGCTACACCTTC
>NA|TRBV2|TRBJ2-1|TRBD2
CASSDLLPGLAEASSYNEQFF
TGTGCCAGCAGTGATCTTTTACCGGGACTAGCGGAAGCGAGCTCCTACAATGAGCAGTTCTTC
>NA|TRBV19|TRBJ2-1|TRBD1
CASRTGGLNEQFF
TGTGCCAGCAGGACAGGGGGGCTTAATGAGCAGTTCTTC
>NA|TRBV5-1|TRBJ1-1|TRBD1
CASSLGDRGIGTEAFF
TGCGCCAGCAGCTTGGGGGACAGGGGGATAGGCACTGAAGCTTTCTTT
>NA|TRBV7-9|TRBJ2-1|TRBD2
CASNPGAGGILDNEQFF
TGTGCCAGCAACCCGGGGGCGGGAGGTATTCTAGACAATGAGCAGTTCTTC
>NA|TRBV5-4|TRBJ2-5|NA
CASSLLEEETQYF
TGTGCCAGCAGCTTGCTTGAGGAGGAGACCCAGTACTTC
>NA|TRBV19|TRBJ1-1|NA
CASSIGYTEAFF
TGTGCCAGTAGTATCGGTTACACTGAAGCTTTCTTT
>NA|TRBV11-2|TRBJ2-1|NA
CASSLDLRRALLSYNEQFF
TGTGCCAGCAGCTTAGATCTTAGGAGGGCCCTACTCTCCTACAATGAGCAGTTCTTC
>NA|TRBV7-8|TRBJ2-1|TRBD2
CASSWARGGRYNEQFF
TGTGCCAGCAGCTGGGCGAGGGGAGGGCGATACAATGAGCAGTTCTTC
>NA|TRBV27|TRBJ2-1|TRBD1
CASSSSGTGTYNEQFF
TGTGCCAGCAGTTCCTCCGGGACAGGGACCTACAATGAGCAGTTCTTC
>NA|TRBV9|TRBJ2-5|NA
CASSVASGQETQYF
TGTGCCAGCAGCGTAGCCAGCGGGCAAGAGACCCAGTACTTC
>NA|TRBV6-5|TRBJ2-3|NA
CASSSPLEATDTQYF
TGTGCCAGCAGTAGCCCACTAGAGGCCACAGATACGCAGTATTTT
>NA|TRBV28|TRBJ1-5|NA
CASSSFGQRAKPQHF
TGTGCCAGCAGTTCTTTCGGACAGAGAGCTAAGCCCCAGCATTTT
>NA|TRBV29-1|TRBJ2-3|NA
CSVGGSTDTQYF
TGCAGCGTCGGGGGAAGCACAGATACGCAGTATTTT